This paragraph reports one T cell receptor beta chain. Antigen unknown. The entry originates in a study of high-grade serous ovarian cancer treatment subgroups. Study observations and caveats: CDR1 and CDR2 were left unanalyzed; analyses focused on CDR3.

V lost 3 bases to trimming and J lost 0 bases, with 20 bases between them. Germline V gene lookup returns CDR1 GTSNPN and CDR2 SVGIG (reference sequence). The CDR3 is 18 residues long. Tumor samples were obtained before definitive surgery or chemotherapy. Generated by immunoSEQ multiplex PCR, the TCRdb table keeps only in-frame clones and is missing some. The sample yields around 8,500 clones, roughly three quarters seen once. This rearrangement joins TRBV30 to TRBJ1-4; no firm D call. The sample was tumor tissue. The clonotype was recovered from a human donor with high-grade serous ovarian cancer. CDR3 residues: CAWRIFRGIGATNEKLFF. The CDR3 DNA reads as TGTGCCTGGAGAATTTTCCGAGGGATCGGGGCAACTAATGAAAAACTGTTTTTT.